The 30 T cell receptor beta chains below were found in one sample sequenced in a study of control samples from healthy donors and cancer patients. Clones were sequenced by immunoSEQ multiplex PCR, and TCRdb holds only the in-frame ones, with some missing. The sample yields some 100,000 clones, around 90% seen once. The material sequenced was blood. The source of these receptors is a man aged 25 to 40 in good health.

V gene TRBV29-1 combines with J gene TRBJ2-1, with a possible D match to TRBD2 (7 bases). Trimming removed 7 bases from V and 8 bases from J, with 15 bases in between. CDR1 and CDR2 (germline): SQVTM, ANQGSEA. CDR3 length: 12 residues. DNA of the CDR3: TGCAGCGCCAGGACGGGGGGCGATGAGCAGTTCTTC. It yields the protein CSARTGGDEQFF.

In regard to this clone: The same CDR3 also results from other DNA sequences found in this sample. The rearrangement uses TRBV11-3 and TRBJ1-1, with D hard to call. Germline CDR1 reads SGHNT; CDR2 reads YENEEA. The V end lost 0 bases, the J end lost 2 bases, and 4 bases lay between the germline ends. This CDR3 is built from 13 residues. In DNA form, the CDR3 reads TGTGCCAGCAGCTTAGAGGGCAACACTGAAGCTTTCTTT. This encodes CASSLEGNTEAFF. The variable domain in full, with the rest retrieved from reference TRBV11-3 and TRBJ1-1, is EAGVVQSPRYKIIEKKQPVAFWCNPISGHNTLYWYLQNLGQGPELLIRYENEEAVDDSQLPKDRFSAERLKGVDSTLKIQPAELGDSAVYLCASSLEGNTEAFFGQGTRLTVV.

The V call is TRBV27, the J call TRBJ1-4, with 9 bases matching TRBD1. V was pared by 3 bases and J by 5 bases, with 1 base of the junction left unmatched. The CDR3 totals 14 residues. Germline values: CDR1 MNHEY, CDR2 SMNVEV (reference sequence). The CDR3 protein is CASSLTGGNEKLFF. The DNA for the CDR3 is TGTGCCAGCAGTTTGACAGGGGGAAATGAAAAACTGTTTTTT. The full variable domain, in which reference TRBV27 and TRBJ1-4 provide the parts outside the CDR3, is EAQVTQNPRYLITVTGKKLTVTCSQNMNHEYMSWYRQDPGLGLRQIYYSMNVEVTDKGDVPEGYKVSRKEKRNFPLILESPSPNQTSLYFCASSLTGGNEKLFFGSGTQLSVL.

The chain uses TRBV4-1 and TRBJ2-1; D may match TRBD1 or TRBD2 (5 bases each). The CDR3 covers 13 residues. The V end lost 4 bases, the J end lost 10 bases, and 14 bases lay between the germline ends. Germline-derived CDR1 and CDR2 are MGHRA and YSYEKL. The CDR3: CASSRDSRDEQFF. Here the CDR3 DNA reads TGCGCCAGCAGCCGAGATTCGAGGGACGAGCAGTTCTTC.

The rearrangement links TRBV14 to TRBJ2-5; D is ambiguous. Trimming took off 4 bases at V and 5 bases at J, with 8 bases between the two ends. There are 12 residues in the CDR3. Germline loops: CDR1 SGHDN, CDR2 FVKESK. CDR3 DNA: TGTGCCAGCAGCCCGACAAGGGAGACCCAGTACTTC. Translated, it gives CASSPTRETQYF.

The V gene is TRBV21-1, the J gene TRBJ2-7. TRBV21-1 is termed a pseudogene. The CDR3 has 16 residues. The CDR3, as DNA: TGTGCCAGCAGCAAAGCGCAACCACCGGGACCCTACGAGCAGTACTTC. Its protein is CASSKAQPPGPYEQYF.

The CDR3 bases are TGTGCCAGCAGCCAAGTAGTGCGGGAGGGGTTTTATGAGCAGTTCTTC. This sequence encodes CASSQVVREGFYEQFF. The V and J genes are TRBV4-2 and TRBJ2-1, with 9 bases that match TRBD2. This CDR3 is 16 amino acids long. V dropped 1 base and J dropped 8; count of bases not matched to a gene: 9. Germline V CDR1 and CDR2: LGHNA, YNFKEQ.

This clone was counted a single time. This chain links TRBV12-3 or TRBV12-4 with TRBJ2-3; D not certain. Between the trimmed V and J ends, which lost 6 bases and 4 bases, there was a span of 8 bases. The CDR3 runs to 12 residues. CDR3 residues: CASRPSADTQYF. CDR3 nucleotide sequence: TGTGCCAGCAGACCCTCCGCAGATACGCAGTATTTT.

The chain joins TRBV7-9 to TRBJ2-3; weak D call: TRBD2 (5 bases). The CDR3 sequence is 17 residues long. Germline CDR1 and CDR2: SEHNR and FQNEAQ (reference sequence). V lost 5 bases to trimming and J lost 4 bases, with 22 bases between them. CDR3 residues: CASSPHPGSDRSDTQYF. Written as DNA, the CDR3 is TGTGCCAGCAGCCCCCACCCTGGTAGCGACCGGTCAGATACGCAGTATTTT.

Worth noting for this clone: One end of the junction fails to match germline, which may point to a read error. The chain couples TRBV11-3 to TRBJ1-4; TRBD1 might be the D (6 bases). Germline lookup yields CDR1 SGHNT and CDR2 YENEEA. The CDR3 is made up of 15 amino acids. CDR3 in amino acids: CASSPSGQINEKLFF. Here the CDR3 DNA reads TGTGCCAGCAGCCCCTCAGGACAGATTAATGAAAAGCTGTTTTTT.

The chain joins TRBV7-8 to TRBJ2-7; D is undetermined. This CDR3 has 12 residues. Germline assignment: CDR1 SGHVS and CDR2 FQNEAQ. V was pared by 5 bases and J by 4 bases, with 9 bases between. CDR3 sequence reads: CASSPTPYEQYF. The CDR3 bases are TGTGCCAGCAGCCCTACCCCTTACGAGCAGTACTTC.

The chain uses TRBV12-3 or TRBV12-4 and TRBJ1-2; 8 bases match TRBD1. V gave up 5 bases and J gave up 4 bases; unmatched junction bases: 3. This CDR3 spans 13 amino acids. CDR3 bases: TGTGCCAGCAGTCATGGACAGGGCTATGGCTACACCTTC. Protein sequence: CASSHGQGYGYTF.

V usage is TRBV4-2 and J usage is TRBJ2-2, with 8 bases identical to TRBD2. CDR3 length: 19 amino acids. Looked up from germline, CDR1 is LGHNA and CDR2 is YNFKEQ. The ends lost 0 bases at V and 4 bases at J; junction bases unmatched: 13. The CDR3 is CASSQELVLSSGFTGELFF. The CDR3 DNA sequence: TGTGCCAGCAGCCAAGAGTTAGTGCTGTCTAGCGGGTTCACCGGGGAGCTGTTTTTT.

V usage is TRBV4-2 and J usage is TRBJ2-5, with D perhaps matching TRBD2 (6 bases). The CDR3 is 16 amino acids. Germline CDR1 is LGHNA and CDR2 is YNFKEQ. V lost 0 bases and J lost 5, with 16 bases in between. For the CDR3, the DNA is TGTGCCAGCAGCCAAGAAAGGTCCGGGGGTCGGGAGACCCAGTACTTC. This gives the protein CASSQERSGGRETQYF.

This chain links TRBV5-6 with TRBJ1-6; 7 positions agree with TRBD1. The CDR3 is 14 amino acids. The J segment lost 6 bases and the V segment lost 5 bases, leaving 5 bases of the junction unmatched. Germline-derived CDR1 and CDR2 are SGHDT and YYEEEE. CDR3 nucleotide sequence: TGTGCCAGCAGTTCGACAGGGTTTAATTCACCCCTCCACTTT. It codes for CASSSTGFNSPLHF.

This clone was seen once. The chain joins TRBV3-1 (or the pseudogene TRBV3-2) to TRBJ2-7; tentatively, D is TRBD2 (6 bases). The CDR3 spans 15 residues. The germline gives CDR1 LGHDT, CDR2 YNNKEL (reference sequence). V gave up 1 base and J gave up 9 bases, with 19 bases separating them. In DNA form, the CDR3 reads TGTGCCAGCAGCCAAGGGAGGGGTGGGCTTGCTGGGCAGTACTTC. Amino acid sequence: CASSQGRGGLAGQYF.

In nucleotides, the CDR3 is TGTGCCTGGAGTGCAGGACCGGACGAGCAGTACTTC. The encoded protein is CAWSAGPDEQYF. This chain uses TRBV30 with TRBJ2-7; unclear D gene. CDR1 is GTSNPN, CDR2 SVGIG, per germline (reference sequence). This CDR3 is 12 amino acids long. Trimming shortened V by 1 base and J by 5 bases, and 9 bases separated the two germline ends.

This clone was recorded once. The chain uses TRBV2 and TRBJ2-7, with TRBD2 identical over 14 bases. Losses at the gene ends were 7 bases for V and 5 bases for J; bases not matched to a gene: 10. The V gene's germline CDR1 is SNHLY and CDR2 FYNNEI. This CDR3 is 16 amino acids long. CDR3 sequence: CASTRTPGLAGDEQYF. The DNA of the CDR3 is TGTGCCAGCACCAGGACCCCGGGACTAGCGGGAGACGAGCAGTACTTC.

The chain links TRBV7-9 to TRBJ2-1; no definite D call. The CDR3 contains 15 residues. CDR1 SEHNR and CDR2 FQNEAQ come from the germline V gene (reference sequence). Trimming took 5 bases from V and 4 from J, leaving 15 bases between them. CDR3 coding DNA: TGTGCCAGCAGCCCCGCAGGCAGAGTATACAATGAGCAGTTCTTC. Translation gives CASSPAGRVYNEQFF.

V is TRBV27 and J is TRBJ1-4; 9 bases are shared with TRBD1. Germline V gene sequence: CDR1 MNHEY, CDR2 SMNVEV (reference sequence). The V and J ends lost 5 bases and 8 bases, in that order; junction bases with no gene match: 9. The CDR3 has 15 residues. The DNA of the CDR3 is TGTGCCAGCAGTGCAGACAGGGGGGGAGGAGAAAAACTGTTTTTT. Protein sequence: CASSADRGGGEKLFF. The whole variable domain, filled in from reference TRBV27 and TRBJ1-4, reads EAQVTQNPRYLITVTGKKLTVTCSQNMNHEYMSWYRQDPGLGLRQIYYSMNVEVTDKGDVPEGYKVSRKEKRNFPLILESPSPNQTSLYFCASSADRGGGEKLFFGSGTQLSVL.

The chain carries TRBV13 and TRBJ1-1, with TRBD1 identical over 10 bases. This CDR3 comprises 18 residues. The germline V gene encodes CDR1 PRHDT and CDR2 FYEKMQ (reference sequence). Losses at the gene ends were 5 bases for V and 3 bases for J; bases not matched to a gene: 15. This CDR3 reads CASSPGGLGTGADTEAFF. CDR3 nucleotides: TGTGCCAGCAGCCCAGGGGGCCTCGGGACAGGGGCTGACACTGAAGCTTTCTTT.

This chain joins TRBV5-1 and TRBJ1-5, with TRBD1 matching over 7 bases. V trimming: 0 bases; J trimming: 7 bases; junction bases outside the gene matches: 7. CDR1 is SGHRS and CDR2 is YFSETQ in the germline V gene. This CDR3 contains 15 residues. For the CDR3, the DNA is TGCGCCAGCAGCTTGGGGGGGACAGCCTCCCAGCCCCAGCATTTT. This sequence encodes CASSLGGTASQPQHF.

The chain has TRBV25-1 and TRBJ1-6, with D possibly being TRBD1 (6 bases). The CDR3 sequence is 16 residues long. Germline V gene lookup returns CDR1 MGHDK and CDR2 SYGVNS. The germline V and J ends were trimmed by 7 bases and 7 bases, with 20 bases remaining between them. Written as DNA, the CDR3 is TGTGCCAGCAAGTCGGGGGGCGCGGTTATGAATTCACCCCTCCACTTT. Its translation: CASKSGGAVMNSPLHF.

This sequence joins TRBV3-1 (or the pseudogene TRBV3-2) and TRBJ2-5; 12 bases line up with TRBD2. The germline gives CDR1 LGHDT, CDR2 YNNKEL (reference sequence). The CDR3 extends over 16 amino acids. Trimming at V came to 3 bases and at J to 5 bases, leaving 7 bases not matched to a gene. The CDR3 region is CASSHSLAGGHETQYF. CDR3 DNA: TGTGCCAGCAGCCATTCACTAGCGGGGGGCCACGAGACCCAGTACTTC.

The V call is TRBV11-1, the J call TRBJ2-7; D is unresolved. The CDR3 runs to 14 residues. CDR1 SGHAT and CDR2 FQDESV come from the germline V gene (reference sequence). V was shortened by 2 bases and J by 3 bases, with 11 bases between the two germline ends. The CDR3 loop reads CASSLTPSFYEQYF. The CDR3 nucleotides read TGTGCCAGCAGCTTAACACCGAGCTTCTACGAGCAGTACTTC.

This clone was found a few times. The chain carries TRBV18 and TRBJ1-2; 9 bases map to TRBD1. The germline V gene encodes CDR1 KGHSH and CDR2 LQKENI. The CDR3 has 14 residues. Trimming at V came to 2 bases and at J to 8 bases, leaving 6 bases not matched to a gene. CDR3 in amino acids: CASSPNRGQEGYTF. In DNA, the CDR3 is TGTGCCAGCTCACCAAACAGGGGGCAAGAAGGCTACACCTTC.

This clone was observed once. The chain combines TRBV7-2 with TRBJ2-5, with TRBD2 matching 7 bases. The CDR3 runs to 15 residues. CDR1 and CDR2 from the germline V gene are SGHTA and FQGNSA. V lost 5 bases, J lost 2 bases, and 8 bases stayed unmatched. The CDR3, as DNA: TGTGCCAGCAGCCCTGGGGGGGTAAGACAAGAGACCCAGTACTTC. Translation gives CASSPGGVRQETQYF. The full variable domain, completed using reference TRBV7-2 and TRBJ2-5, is GAGVSQSPSNKVTEKGKDVELRCDPISGHTALYWYRQSLGQGLEFLIYFQGNSAPDKSGLPSDRFSAERTGGSVSTLTIQRTQQEDSAVYLCASSPGGVRQETQYFGPGTRLLVL.

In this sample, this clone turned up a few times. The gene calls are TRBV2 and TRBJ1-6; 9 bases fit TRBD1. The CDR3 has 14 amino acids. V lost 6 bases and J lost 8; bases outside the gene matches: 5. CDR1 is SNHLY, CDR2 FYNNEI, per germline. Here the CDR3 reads CASRGTGLYSPLHF. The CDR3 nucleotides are TGTGCCAGCAGGGGGACAGGGCTATATTCACCCCTCCACTTT.

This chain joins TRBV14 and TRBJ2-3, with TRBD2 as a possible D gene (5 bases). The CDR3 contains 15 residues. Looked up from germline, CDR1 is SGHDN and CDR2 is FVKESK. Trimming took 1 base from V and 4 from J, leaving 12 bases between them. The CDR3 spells CASSQVVGGADTQYF. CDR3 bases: TGTGCCAGCAGCCAAGTCGTCGGAGGCGCAGATACGCAGTATTTT.

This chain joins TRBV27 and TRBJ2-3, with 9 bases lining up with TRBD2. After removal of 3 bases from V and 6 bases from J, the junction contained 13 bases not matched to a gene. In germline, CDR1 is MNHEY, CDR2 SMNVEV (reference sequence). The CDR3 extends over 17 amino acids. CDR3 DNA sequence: TGTGCCAGCAGTTTTCGGGCGGGGGGGGGATTTGAGGATACGCAGTATTTT. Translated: CASSFRAGGGFEDTQYF.